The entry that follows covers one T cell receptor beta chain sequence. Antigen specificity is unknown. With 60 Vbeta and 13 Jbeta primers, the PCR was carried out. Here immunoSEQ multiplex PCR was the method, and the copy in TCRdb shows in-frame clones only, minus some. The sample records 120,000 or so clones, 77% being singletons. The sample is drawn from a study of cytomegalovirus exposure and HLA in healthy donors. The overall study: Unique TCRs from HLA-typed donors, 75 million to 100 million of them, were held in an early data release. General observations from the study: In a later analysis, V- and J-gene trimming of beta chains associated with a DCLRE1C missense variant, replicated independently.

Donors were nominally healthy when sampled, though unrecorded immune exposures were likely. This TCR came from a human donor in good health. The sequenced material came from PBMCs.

The chain's CDR3 is CASSYRQGYEQYF. The CDR3 nucleotides are TGTGCCAGCAGTTACAGGCAGGGCTACGAGCAGTACTTC. The chain combines TRBV6-5 with TRBJ2-5, with D possibly matching TRBD1 (5 bases). TRBJ2-7 matches the DNA end more closely, so the J call is doubtful. This CDR3 has 13 amino acids. From germline, CDR1 is MNHEY and CDR2 SVGAGI.